These T cell receptor beta chains were read from a single sample in a study of tumor-infiltrating lymphocytes in localized non-small cell lung cancer. Profiled with immunoSEQ multiplex PCR; TCRdb holds only in-frame clones, not every one. The sample lists 25,000 to 30,000 clones, 75% to 90% occurring once. The sample comprised lung tumor tissue. These receptors all come from a human donor with non-small cell lung cancer. The CDR3 runs from the conserved cysteine through the conserved F or W. The D gene is left open where the match is weak. Size values are once, few and many counts, or a class for expanded clones, and some rows have none.

J gene: TRBJ1-1
D gene: TRBD1
V gene: TRBV6-4
clone size: NA
CDR3 DNA: TGTGCCAGCAGAACAACTGGGGTGGGGCAGGGGGATGCAATGAACACTGAAGCTTTCTTT
CDR3 protein: CASRTTGVGQGDAMNTEAFF

J gene: TRBJ1-5
D gene: TRBD1
V gene: TRBV5-1
clone size: NA
CDR3 DNA: TGCGCCAGCAGCTCGGGACAGAACAATCAGCCCCAGCATTTT
CDR3 protein: CASSSGQNNQPQHF

J gene: TRBJ1-4
D gene: TRBD1
V gene: TRBV2
clone size: NA
CDR3 DNA: TGTGCCAGCAGATTCGACAGGGTTAGAGAAAAACTGTTTTTT
CDR3 protein: CASRFDRVREKLFF

J gene: TRBJ2-3
D gene: TRBD1
V gene: TRBV10-3
clone size: once
CDR3 DNA: TGTGCCATCAGTGATCCGGGACAGGGGAGGACAGATACGCAGTATTTT
CDR3 protein: CAISDPGQGRTDTQYF

J gene: TRBJ2-3
D gene: NA
V gene: TRBV19
clone size: NA
CDR3 DNA: TGTGCCAGTACCCCCTATGGGGGAGGCACAGATACGCAGTATTTT
CDR3 protein: CASTPYGGGTDTQYF

J gene: TRBJ1-5
D gene: NA
V gene: TRBV6-6
clone size: NA
CDR3 DNA: TGTGCCAGCAGTTACTCGAGGCCAGGGCATCAGCCCCAGCATTTT
CDR3 protein: CASSYSRPGHQPQHF

J gene: TRBJ2-1
D gene: TRBD2
V gene: TRBV7-3
clone size: few
CDR3 DNA: TGTGCCAGCAGCCCGGGGGGGAATGAGCAGTTCTTC
CDR3 protein: CASSPGGNEQFF

J gene: TRBJ2-7
D gene: NA
V gene: TRBV6-1
clone size: NA
CDR3 DNA: TGTGCCAGCATCGTGAGGGGGGATAGCTCCTACGAGCAGTACTTC
CDR3 protein: CASIVRGDSSYEQYF

J gene: TRBJ2-7
D gene: TRBD1
V gene: TRBV5-4
clone size: NA
CDR3 DNA: TGTGCCAGCAGCAGCAGTGTCGGGACAGGGGGCCTCGGGCAGTACTTC
CDR3 protein: CASSSSVGTGGLGQYF

J gene: TRBJ2-3
D gene: NA
V gene: TRBV29-1
clone size: NA
CDR3 DNA: TGCAGCGTGGACAGCCCCCAAGGGACAGATACGCAGTATTTT
CDR3 protein: CSVDSPQGTDTQYF

J gene: TRBJ1-3
D gene: TRBD1
V gene: TRBV9
clone size: NA
CDR3 DNA: TGTGCCAGCAGCGCCCAGGGACAGGGGGCACCTCCTGGAAACACCATATATTTT
CDR3 protein: CASSAQGQGAPPGNTIYF

J gene: TRBJ1-6
D gene: NA
V gene: TRBV27
clone size: NA
CDR3 DNA: TGTGCCAGCGGAAACCTGGGCGGCCCTATTTTT
CDR3 protein: CASGNLGGPIF

J gene: TRBJ1-2
D gene: NA
V gene: TRBV7-2
clone size: NA
CDR3 DNA: TGTGCCAGCAGCAAGGATTATGGCTACACCTTC
CDR3 protein: CASSKDYGYTF

J gene: TRBJ1-4
D gene: NA
V gene: TRBV7-7
clone size: NA
CDR3 DNA: TGTGCTAGCAGCGTCGACAGGAATGAAAAACTGTTTTTT
CDR3 protein: CASSVDRNEKLFF

J gene: TRBJ1-6
D gene: TRBD1
V gene: TRBV5-5
clone size: once
CDR3 DNA: TGTGCCAGCAGCTTGACAGGGGGTAATAATTCACCCCTCCACTTT
CDR3 protein: CASSLTGGNNSPLHF

J gene: TRBJ2-2
D gene: NA
V gene: TRBV7-7
clone size: NA
CDR3 DNA: TGTGCTAGCAGCCGTACACCGGGCTTGGAGCTGTTTTTT
CDR3 protein: CASSRTPGLELFF

J gene: TRBJ2-1
D gene: TRBD1
V gene: TRBV11-2
clone size: NA
CDR3 DNA: TGTGCCAGCAGCGCTGGGACAGGGTGGGACAATGAGCAGTTCTTC
CDR3 protein: CASSAGTGWDNEQFF

J gene: TRBJ1-5
D gene: NA
V gene: TRBV4-3
clone size: NA
CDR3 DNA: TGCGCCAGCAGTTGGGCCCTCAATCAGCCCCAGCATTTT
CDR3 protein: CASSWALNQPQHF

J gene: TRBJ2-5
D gene: NA
V gene: TRBV7-2
clone size: NA
CDR3 DNA: TGTGCCAGCAGCCTCAGGGCAGAGACCCAGTACTTC
CDR3 protein: CASSLRAETQYF